This T cell receptor beta chain was obtained from a study of blood T cell repertoires in COVID-19. Overall study: Samples representing acute and convalescent COVID-19 were sourced from the United States, Italy and Spain. PBMCs, B-cell-depleted T cells, or T cells provided the cDNA or gDNA that made up the material.

Under the authors' procedure: The authors estimated nucleated cell counts from reference gene primer amplification. Here immunoSEQ multiplex PCR was the method, and the copy in TCRdb shows in-frame clones only, minus some. V, J and clone size reflect that table, while D and trimming were determined from the DNA. The sample has tens of thousands of clones; 86% are singletons. CDR3 length equals 16 residues. J lost 3 bases, V lost 5 bases, and 12 bases had no gene match. Germline CDR1 LNHNV, CDR2 YYDKDF (reference sequence). This clone was detected only a few times. Sequencing was carried out using peripheral blood. The chain links TRBV15 to TRBJ2-5; the match to TRBD2 covers 7 bases. The TCR originated in a middle-aged man with active COVID-19. DNA for the CDR3: TGTGCCACCAGCCGGGAGACAAGACTAGCAAAAGAGACCCAGTACTTC. Translation gives CATSRETRLAKETQYF.